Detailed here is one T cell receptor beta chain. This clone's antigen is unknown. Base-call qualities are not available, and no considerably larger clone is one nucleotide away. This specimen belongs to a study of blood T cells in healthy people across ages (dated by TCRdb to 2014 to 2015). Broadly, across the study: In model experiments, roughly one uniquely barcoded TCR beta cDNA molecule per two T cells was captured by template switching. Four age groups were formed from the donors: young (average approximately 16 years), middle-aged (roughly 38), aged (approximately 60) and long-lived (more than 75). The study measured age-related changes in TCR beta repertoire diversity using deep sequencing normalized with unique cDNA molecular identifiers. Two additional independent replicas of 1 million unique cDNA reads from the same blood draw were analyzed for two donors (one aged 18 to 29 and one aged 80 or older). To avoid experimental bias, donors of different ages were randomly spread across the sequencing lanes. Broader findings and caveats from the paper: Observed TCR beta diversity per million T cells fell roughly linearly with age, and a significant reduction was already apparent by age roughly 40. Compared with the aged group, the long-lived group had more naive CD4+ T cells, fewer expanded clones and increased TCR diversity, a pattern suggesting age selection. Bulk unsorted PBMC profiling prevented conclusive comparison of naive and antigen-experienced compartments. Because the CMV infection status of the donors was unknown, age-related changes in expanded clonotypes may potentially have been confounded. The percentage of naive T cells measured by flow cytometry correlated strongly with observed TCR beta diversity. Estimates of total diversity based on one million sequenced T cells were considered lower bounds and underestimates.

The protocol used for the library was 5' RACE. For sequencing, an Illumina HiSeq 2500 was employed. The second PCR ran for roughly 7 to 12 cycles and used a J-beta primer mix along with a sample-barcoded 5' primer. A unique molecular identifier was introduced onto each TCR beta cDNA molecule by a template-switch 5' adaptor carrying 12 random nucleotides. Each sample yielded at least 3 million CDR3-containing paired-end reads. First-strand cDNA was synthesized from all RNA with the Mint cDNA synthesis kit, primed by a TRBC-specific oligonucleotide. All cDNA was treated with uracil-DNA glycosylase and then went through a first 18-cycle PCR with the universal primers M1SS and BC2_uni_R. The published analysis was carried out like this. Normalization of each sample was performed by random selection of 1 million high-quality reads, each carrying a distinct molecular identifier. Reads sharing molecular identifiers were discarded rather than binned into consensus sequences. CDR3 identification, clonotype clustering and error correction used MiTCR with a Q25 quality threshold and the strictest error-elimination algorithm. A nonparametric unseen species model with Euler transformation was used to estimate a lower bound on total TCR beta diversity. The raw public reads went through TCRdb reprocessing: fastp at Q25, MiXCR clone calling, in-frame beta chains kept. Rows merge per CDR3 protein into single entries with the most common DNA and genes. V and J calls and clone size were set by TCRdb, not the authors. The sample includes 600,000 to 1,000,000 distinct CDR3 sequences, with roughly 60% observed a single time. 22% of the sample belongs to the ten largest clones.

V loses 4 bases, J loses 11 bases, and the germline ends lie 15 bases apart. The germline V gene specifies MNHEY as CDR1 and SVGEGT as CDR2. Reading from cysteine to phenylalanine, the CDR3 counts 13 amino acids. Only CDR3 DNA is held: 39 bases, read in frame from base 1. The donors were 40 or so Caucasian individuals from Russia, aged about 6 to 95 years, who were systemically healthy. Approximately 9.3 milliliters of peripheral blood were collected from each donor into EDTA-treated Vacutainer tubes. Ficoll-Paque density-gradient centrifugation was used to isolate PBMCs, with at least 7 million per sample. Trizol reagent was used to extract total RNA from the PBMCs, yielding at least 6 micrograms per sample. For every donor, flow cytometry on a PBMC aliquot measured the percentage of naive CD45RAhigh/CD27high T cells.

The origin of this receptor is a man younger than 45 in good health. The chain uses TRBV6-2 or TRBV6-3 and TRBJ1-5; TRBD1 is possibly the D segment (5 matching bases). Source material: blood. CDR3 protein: CASSSDGGTAQHF. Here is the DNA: TGTGCCAGCAGTTCGGACGGGGGTACGGCCCAGCATTTT.